A single sample gave rise to the 22 T cell receptor beta chains below, sequenced in a study of T cell responses to AZD1222 COVID-19 vaccine. Method: immunoSEQ multiplex PCR; TCRdb's copy keeps in-frame clones and lacks some. This sample has 150,000 to 200,000 clones, with just over 90% found just once. Source: peripheral blood, taken on day 0 of AZD1222 vaccination. The receptors come from an adult in good health.

The chain recombines TRBV5-6 with TRBJ2-2; D gene uncertain. The CDR3 consists of 13 residues. Germline V gene lookup returns CDR1 SGHDT and CDR2 YYEEEE. V shed 10 bases and J shed 1 base, with 11 bases lying between them. CDR3 DNA sequence: TGTGCCTCTTGGACGGGGAACACCGGGGAGCTGTTTTTT. The encoded protein is CASWTGNTGELFF.

The chain has TRBV5-5 and TRBJ2-1; the D call may be TRBD1 or TRBD2 (6 bases each). V gave up 1 base and J gave up 8 bases, with 19 bases separating them. There are 16 residues in the CDR3. Germline CDR1 reads SGHKS; CDR2 reads YYEKEE (reference sequence). The CDR3 region is CASSLFGGPSLDEQFF. In DNA, the CDR3 is TGTGCCAGCAGCTTGTTTGGGGGGCCCTCCTTGGATGAGCAGTTCTTC. Complete variable domain (other parts from reference TRBV5-5 and TRBJ2-1): DAGVTQSPTHLIKTRGQQVTLRCSPISGHKSVSWYQQVLGQGPQFIFQYYEKEERGRGNFPDRFSARQFPNYSSELNVNALLLGDSALYLCASSLFGGPSLDEQFFGPGTRLTVL.

V and J are TRBV5-1 and TRBJ1-1; TRBD1 might be the D (5 bases). Trimming shortened V by 6 bases and J by 0 bases, and 18 bases separated the two germline ends. The germline V gene encodes CDR1 SGHRS and CDR2 YFSETQ. The CDR3 has 16 residues. CDR3 DNA: TGCGCCAGCAACCCCGCCGGGGGAGCCATGAACACTGAAGCTTTCTTT. It translates to CASNPAGGAMNTEAFF.

The J gene is TRBJ1-2, the V gene TRBV3-1 (or the pseudogene TRBV3-2), with D possibly matching TRBD1 (6 bases). The CDR3 has 14 amino acids. Trimming shortened V by 5 bases and J by 7 bases, and 17 bases separated the two germline ends. Germline assignment: CDR1 LGHDT and CDR2 YNNKEL (reference sequence). The CDR3 spells CASSTPAGVSGYTF. The CDR3 DNA sequence: TGTGCCAGCAGCACCCCTGCAGGGGTGAGTGGCTACACCTTC.

The rearrangement links TRBV7-6 to TRBJ2-1; unclear D gene. The length of the CDR3 is 16 residues. Deletions cut 2 bases from V and 4 bases from J, with 15 bases between. CDR1 and CDR2 (germline): SGHVS, FNYEAQ. CDR3 region: CASSLLQGIPYNEQFF. The DNA of the CDR3 is TGTGCCAGCAGCTTATTACAAGGGATCCCTTACAATGAGCAGTTCTTC.

The chain carries TRBV5-1 and TRBJ1-4, with D perhaps matching TRBD1 (5 bases). This CDR3 has 14 residues. Germline CDR1 and CDR2: SGHRS and YFSETQ. V dropped 2 bases and J dropped 6 bases, with 11 bases sitting between them. CDR3 sequence: CASSLNGGDEKLFF. Written as DNA, the CDR3 is TGCGCCAGCAGCTTAAATGGGGGGGATGAAAAACTGTTTTTT.

The chain uses TRBV24-1 and TRBJ2-2; maybe TRBD2 (6 bases). The V gene lost 6 bases and the J gene lost 0 bases, with 16 bases spanning the gap. The CDR3 extends over 17 amino acids. Germline V gene lookup returns CDR1 KGHDR and CDR2 SFDVKD. CDR3 DNA sequence: TGTGCCACCAGTCCCGCTGGGGCGGGGACGAACACCGGGGAGCTGTTTTTT. Its protein product is CATSPAGAGTNTGELFF.

The chain is built from TRBV11-2 and TRBJ1-3; no clear D gene. Germline CDR1 is SGHAT and CDR2 is FQNNGV. Trimming cost V 2 bases and J 14 bases, with 13 bases left between them. The CDR3 is 12 amino acids. CDR3 in amino acids: CASSLSSTLLYF. CDR3 bases: TGTGCCAGCAGCTTATCTTCGACCCTCTTATATTTT. Looking up the rest from reference TRBV11-2 and TRBJ1-3 gives the full variable domain: EAGVAQSPRYKIIEKRQSVAFWCNPISGHATLYWYQQILGQGPKLLIQFQNNGVVDDSQLPKDRFSAERLKGVDSTLKIQPAKLEDSAVYLCASSLSSTLLYFGEGSWLTVV.

The chain employs TRBV14 and TRBJ1-1; a weak D match, TRBD1 (5 bases). With 0 bases removed from V and 10 bases from J, the gap between germline ends came to 12 bases. The CDR3 length is 13 residues. The germline CDR1 and CDR2 sequences are SGHDN and FVKESK. The CDR3 coding sequence is TGTGCCAGCAGCCAAGAAATCTGGGGACCAGCTTTCTTT. Its translation: CASSQEIWGPAFF.

This clone appeared a single time. The genes are TRBV5-6 and TRBJ1-1; D is uncertain. Germline CDR1 is SGHDT and CDR2 is YYEEEE. The V end lost 2 bases, the J end lost 0 bases, and 8 bases lay between the germline ends. The CDR3 spans 14 residues. The CDR3 coding sequence is TGTGCCAGCAGCTTCTTTGCAGTGAACACTGAAGCTTTCTTT. Translated: CASSFFAVNTEAFF.

This chain uses TRBV25-1 with TRBJ1-2; TRBD1 aligns across 9 bases. The CDR3 is 13 residues long. J lost 6 bases, V lost 1 base, and 0 bases had no gene match. CDR1 and CDR2 from the germline V gene are MGHDK and SYGVNS. The CDR3 DNA follows: TGTGCCAGCAGTGAATGGGACAGGGATGGCTACACCTTC. It is translated as CASSEWDRDGYTF.

The chain has TRBV29-1 and TRBJ1-4, with 7 bases lining up with TRBD1. Looked up from germline, CDR1 is SQVTM and CDR2 is ANQGSEA. J lost 6 bases, V lost 2 bases, and 6 bases had no gene match. CDR3 length: 14 residues. This chain's CDR3 is CSVERRTGDEKLFF. DNA for the CDR3: TGCAGCGTTGAACGCAGGACAGGCGATGAAAAACTGTTTTTT.

The V gene is TRBV24-1, the J gene TRBJ2-1; unclear D gene. From germline, CDR1 is KGHDR and CDR2 SFDVKD. V was cut by 12 bases and J by 5 bases, with 13 bases left in between. CDR3 size: 12 residues. The CDR3 is CASRGEDNEQFF. In nucleotides, the CDR3 is TGTGCCTCGAGAGGAGAGGACAATGAGCAGTTCTTC.

The gene calls are TRBV5-4 and TRBJ1-3, with D perhaps TRBD1 (6 bases). The CDR3 loop spans 16 amino acids. The germline gives CDR1 SGHNT, CDR2 YYREEE (reference sequence). Deletions cut 9 bases from V and 0 bases from J, with 19 bases between. The CDR3 loop reads CATTKTGGLSGNTIYF. The CDR3 DNA reads as TGTGCCACAACCAAGACAGGTGGCCTCTCTGGAAACACCATATATTTT.

This clone came up once. The chain links TRBV11-3 to TRBJ2-5; D unresolved. The germline V gene has CDR1 SGHNT and CDR2 YENEEA. The CDR3 contains 13 residues. Trimming took 1 base from V and 3 from J, leaving 6 bases between them. The DNA for the CDR3 is TGTGCCAGCAGCTTAGTTCAGGAAGAGACCCAGTACTTC. Translating it yields CASSLVQEETQYF.

The rearrangement joins TRBV18 to TRBJ1-1, with D hard to call. This CDR3 is built from 13 residues. The V end lost 3 bases, the J end lost 2 bases, and 7 bases lay between the germline ends. Germline V CDR1 and CDR2: KGHSH, LQKENI. The CDR3 sequence is CASSPLGNTEAFF. The CDR3 coding sequence is TGTGCCAGCTCACCTTTGGGAAACACTGAAGCTTTCTTT.

The chain carries TRBV18 and TRBJ1-1; D gene ambiguous. Trimming shortened V by 4 bases and J by 4 bases, and 19 bases separated the two germline ends. The CDR3 consists of 16 residues. Germline V CDR1 and CDR2: KGHSH, LQKENI. CDR3 sequence: CASSQSTVGEGTEAFF. The CDR3 DNA is TGTGCCAGCTCACAATCTACAGTTGGGGAGGGCACTGAAGCTTTCTTT.

The rearrangement uses TRBV4-2 and TRBJ1-2; D unclear. Germline CDR1 reads LGHNA; CDR2 reads YNFKEQ. V was pared by 3 bases and J by 6 bases, with 11 bases between. There are 13 residues in the CDR3. In nucleotides, the CDR3 is TGTGCCAGCAGCCATCCCCCCCGGCATGGCTACACCTTC. Translating gives CASSHPPRHGYTF.

The rearrangement joins TRBV6-6 to TRBJ2-2, with TRBD2 as a possible D gene (6 bases). Trimming removed 10 bases at V and 2 bases at J, with 14 bases between. In germline, CDR1 is MNHNY, CDR2 SVGAGI (reference sequence). There are 14 residues in the CDR3. The CDR3 reads CATGGLSNTGELFF. The CDR3 region has the DNA TGTGCCACTGGGGGACTTTCAAACACCGGGGAGCTGTTTTTT.

V usage is TRBV29-1 and J usage is TRBJ1-6; no reliable D call. This CDR3 is built from 13 residues. Per the germline V gene, CDR1 is SQVTM and CDR2 is ANQGSEA. Here the CDR3 reads CGISDGYNSPLHF. Written as DNA, the CDR3 is TGCGGAATTAGCGACGGCTATAATTCACCCCTCCACTTT.

This chain joins TRBV27 and TRBJ1-6, with unresolved D. The CDR3 extends over 17 amino acids. Germline CDR1 reads MNHEY; CDR2 reads SMNVEV (reference sequence). Trimming cost V 8 bases and J 2 bases, with 19 bases left between them. DNA for the CDR3: TGTGCCAGCGGGCGAACCGGGCCAGAGGCCTATAATTCACCCCTCCACTTT. This encodes CASGRTGPEAYNSPLHF.

This chain connects TRBV5-1 to TRBJ1-6; D is uncertain. Germline V gene data show CDR1 as SGHRS and CDR2 as YFSETQ. With 5 bases removed from V and 6 bases from J, the gap between germline ends came to 18 bases. The CDR3 extends over 16 amino acids. As DNA, the CDR3 is TGCGCCAGCAGAGTTACCCCGGATCGACCTAATTCACCCCTCCACTTT. Amino acid sequence: CASRVTPDRPNSPLHF.